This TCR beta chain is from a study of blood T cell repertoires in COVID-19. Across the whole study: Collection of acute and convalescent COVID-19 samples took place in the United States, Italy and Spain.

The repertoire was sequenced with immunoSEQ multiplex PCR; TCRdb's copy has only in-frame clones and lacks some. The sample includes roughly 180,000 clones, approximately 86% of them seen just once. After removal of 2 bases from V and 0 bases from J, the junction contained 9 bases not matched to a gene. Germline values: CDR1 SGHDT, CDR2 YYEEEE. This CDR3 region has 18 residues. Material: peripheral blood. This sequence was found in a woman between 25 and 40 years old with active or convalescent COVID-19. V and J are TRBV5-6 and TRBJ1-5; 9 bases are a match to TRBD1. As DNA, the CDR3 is TGTGCCAGCAGCTTTACAGGGGGCGCGCGGTATAGCAATCAGCCCCAGCATTTT. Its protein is CASSFTGGARYSNQPQHF.